The T cell receptor beta chain under discussion was sequenced for a study of spatial heterogeneity in lung cancer. On the study more broadly: Sequences of the beta chain were consistently detected in greater numbers than alpha-chain sequences. The study observed each unique TCR and UMI combination more than ten times on average in raw reads. Findings and caveats of the study: Mutation counts in tumors were tracked by counts of expanded intratumoral alpha and beta TCRs.

This clonotype counts as medium-sized (0.01 to 0.1%). Its cognate antigen is unknown. Time point described: sample taken at primary tumor resection. Germline V gives CDR1 KGHSH, CDR2 LQKENI. The CDR3 is made up of 14 amino acids. V lost 2 bases and J lost 6; bases outside the gene matches: 2. Each TCR cDNA molecule bore a unique molecular identifier. From the 5' RACE reads, TCRdb called clonotypes with MiXCR, one entry per CDR3 protein. Seen here are 7,500 to 8,500 distinct CDR3 sequences, roughly 7% observed once, and the top ten hold 8.5% to 9.5%. The TCR comes from a male donor with early-stage non-small cell lung cancer. The rearrangement uses TRBV18 and TRBJ2-7; TRBD1 aligns across 12 bases. Specimen: lung tumor tissue, collected at surgery. CDR3 nucleotides: TGTGCCAGCTCACCAGGGACAGGGGGCCTCGAGCAGTACTTC. This encodes CASSPGTGGLEQYF.